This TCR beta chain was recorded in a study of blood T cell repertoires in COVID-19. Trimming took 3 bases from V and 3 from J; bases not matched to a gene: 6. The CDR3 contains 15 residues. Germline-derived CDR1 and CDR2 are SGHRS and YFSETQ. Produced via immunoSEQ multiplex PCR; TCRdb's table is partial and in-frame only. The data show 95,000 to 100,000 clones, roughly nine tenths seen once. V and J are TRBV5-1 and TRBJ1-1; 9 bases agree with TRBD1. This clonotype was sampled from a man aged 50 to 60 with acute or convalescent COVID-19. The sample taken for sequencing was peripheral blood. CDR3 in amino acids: CASSSGGTGHTEAFF. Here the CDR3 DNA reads TGCGCCAGCAGCTCGGGCGGGACAGGGCACACTGAAGCTTTCTTT.